This T cell receptor beta chain was found in a study of T-cell reconstitution after alpha-beta-depleted transplantation in children. Using unique molecular identifiers, the investigators prepared the TCRbeta library. MiXCR, applied by TCRdb to the PCR reads, yields one record per CDR3 protein. The sample lists tens of thousands of distinct CDR3 sequences, 9.2% occurring once. This clonotype showed up many times. The CDR3 runs 16 residues. The V segment lost 6 bases and the J segment 8 bases; nucleotides outside the gene matches: 16. Germline V gives CDR1 SGHTA, CDR2 FQGTGA. The input for sequencing was PBMCs, mostly from graft donor cells, taken 60 days after TCRalphabeta/CD19-depleted stem cell transplant. The chain joins TRBV7-3 to TRBJ2-3; 8 nucleotides agree with TRBD2. The clonotype comes from a male patient aged 2 to 10 who had a stem cell transplant for chronic granulomatous disease, so the T cells may come from the graft donor. The CDR3 bases are TGTGCCAGCAGTTTGGTCGGGGGGGAAGGACTGGGTACGCAGTATTTT. Its protein is CASSLVGGEGLGTQYF.